This T cell receptor (beta chain) was identified in a study of OX40 agonist ivuxolimab in advanced cancers. Overall study: Patients were treated with intravenous ivuxolimab, dosed at 0.01 to 10 mg/kg and infused every 2 weeks.

Only in-frame clones appear in the TCRdb table, and some are missing; sequencing was by immunoSEQ multiplex PCR. The data hold some 50,000 clones, with approximately 87% observed a single time. The sample consisted of CD4+ or CD8+ T cells sorted from blood, taken in a trial of the OX40 agonist ivuxolimab. The receptor comes from an adult with an advanced solid tumor such as melanoma, head and neck, liver or kidney cancer.

DNA of the CDR3: TGCGCCAGCAGCCAAGAGGGTCCGACTGGGGATGAGCAGTTCTTC. Encoded protein: CASSQEGPTGDEQFF. The chain has TRBV4-3 and TRBJ2-1; no definite D call. The CDR3 loop spans 15 amino acids. CDR1 is LGHNA and CDR2 is YSLEER in the germline V gene. V was pared by 0 bases and J by 8 bases, with 14 bases between.